Here is one T cell receptor (beta chain) with its context. Its antigen is currently unknown. Method: immunoSEQ multiplex PCR; TCRdb's copy keeps in-frame clones and lacks some. The sample has 2 million to 2.5 million clones, 95% seen once. The data were taken from a study of shared clonotypes between healthy human individuals. General study findings and limits: A reduction in generation probabilities was seen for non-shared clonotypes relative to those shared by all four donors. Shared clonotypes: 4.5% to 6% naive CD4, under 4% naive CD8, about 2.2% memory CD4, under 0.45% memory CD8.

Per germline, CDR1 SGHTA and CDR2 FQGNSA. The germline V and J ends were trimmed by 4 bases and 6 bases, with 13 bases remaining between them. This CDR3 contains 13 residues. This clonotype was obtained from a man aged 18 to 35 in good health. The chain carries TRBV7-2 and TRBJ2-7, with D hard to call. Material for sequencing was naive CD4+ T cells sorted from blood. Subset specified: CD45RA+ positively selected. The CDR3 nucleotides read TGTGCCAGCAGCTCGCCCCCCTTTGGCGAGCAGTACTTC. As protein: CASSSPPFGEQYF.